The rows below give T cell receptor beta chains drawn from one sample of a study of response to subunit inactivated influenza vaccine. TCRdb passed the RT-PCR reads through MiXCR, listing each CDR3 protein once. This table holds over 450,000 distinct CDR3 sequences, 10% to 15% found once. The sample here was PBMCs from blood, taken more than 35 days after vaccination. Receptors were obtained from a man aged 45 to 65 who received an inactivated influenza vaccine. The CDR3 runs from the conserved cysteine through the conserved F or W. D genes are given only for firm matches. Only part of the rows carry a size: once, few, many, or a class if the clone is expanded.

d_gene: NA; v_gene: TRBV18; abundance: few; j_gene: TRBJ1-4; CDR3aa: CASSPLGGEKLFF; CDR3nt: TGTGCCAGCTCACCACTCGGGGGTGAAAAACTGTTTTTT
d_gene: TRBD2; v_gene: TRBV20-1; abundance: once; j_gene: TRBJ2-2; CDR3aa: CCARGGLAGNTGELFF; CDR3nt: TGCTGTGCTAGAGGGGGACTAGCGGGTAACACCGGGGAGCTGTTTTTT
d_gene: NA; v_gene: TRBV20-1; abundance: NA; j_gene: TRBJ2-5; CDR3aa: CSAGNTQETQYF; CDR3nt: TGCAGTGCCGGGAATACTCAAGAGACCCAGTACTTC
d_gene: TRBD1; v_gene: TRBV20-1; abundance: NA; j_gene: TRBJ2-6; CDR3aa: CSAIPGGSGANVLTF; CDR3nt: TGCAGTGCTATCCCAGGGGGCTCTGGGGCCAACGTCCTGACTTTC
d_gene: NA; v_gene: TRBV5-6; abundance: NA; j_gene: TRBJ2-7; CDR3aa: CASSLAKGDEQYF; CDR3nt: TGTGCCAGCAGCTTGGCCAAGGGGGACGAGCAGTACTTC
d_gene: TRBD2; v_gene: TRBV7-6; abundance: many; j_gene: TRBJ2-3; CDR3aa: CASSQRTSGATDTQYF; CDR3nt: TGTGCCAGCAGCCAGAGGACTAGCGGGGCTACAGATACGCAGTATTTT
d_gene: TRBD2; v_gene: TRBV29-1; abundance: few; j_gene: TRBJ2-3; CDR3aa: CSVASGTSGGNTQYF; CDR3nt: TGCAGCGTTGCGTCCGGGACTAGCGGGGGAAATACGCAGTATTTT
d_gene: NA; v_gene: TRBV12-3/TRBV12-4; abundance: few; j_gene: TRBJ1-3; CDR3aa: CASSLGSVGNTIYF; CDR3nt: TGTGCCAGCAGTTTAGGGTCTGTTGGAAACACCATATATTTT
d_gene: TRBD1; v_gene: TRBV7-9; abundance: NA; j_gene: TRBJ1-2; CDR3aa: CASSSSGTDIYGYTF; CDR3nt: TGTGCCAGCAGCTCCTCCGGGACAGACATCTATGGCTACACCTTC
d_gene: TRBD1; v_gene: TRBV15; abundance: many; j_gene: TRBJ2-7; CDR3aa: CATSTDRGTSYEQYF; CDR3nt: TGTGCCACCAGCACCGACAGGGGGACATCCTACGAGCAGTACTTC
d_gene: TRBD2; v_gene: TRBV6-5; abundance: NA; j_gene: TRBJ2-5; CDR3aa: CASSYGVSGGAVETQYF; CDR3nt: TGTGCCAGCAGTTACGGCGTTAGCGGGGGGGCCGTAGAGACCCAGTACTTC
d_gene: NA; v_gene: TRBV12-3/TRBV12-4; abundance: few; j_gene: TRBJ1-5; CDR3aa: CASSFRAGQPQHF; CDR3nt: TGTGCCAGCAGTTTCAGGGCAGGTCAGCCCCAGCATTTT
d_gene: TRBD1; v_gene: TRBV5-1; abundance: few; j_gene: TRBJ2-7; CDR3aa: CASSEDRPYEQYF; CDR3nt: TGCGCCAGCAGCGAGGACAGGCCCTACGAGCAGTACTTC
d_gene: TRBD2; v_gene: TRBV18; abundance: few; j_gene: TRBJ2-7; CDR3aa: CASSPEGLAGYEQYF; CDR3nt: TGTGCCAGCTCACCAGAGGGACTAGCGGGATACGAGCAGTACTTC
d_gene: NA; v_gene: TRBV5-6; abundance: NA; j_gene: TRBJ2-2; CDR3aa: CASSSSVAGIGELFF; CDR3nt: TGTGCCAGCAGTTCATCAGTGGCGGGGATCGGGGAGCTGTTTTTT
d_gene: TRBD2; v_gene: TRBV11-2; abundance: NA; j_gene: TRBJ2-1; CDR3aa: CASSLVTNQAGGGYNEQFF; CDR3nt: TGTGCCAGCAGCTTAGTCACGAACCAGGCGGGAGGGGGATACAATGAGCAGTTCTTC
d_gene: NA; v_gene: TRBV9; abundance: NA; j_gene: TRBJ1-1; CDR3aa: CASSVGVNRLNTEAFF; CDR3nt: TGTGCCAGCAGCGTAGGGGTAAACCGGTTGAACACTGAAGCTTTCTTT
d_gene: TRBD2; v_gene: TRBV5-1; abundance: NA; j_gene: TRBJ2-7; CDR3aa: CASSPGTSGPTPRYEQYF; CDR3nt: TGCGCCAGCAGCCCGGGGACTAGCGGGCCGACCCCCCGCTACGAGCAGTACTTC
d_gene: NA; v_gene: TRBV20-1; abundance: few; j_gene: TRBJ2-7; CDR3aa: CSARAGPSEGEQYF; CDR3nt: TGCAGTGCTAGAGCTGGACCCTCCGAAGGGGAGCAGTACTTC
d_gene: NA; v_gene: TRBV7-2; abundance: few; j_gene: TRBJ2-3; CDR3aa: CASSLVGRQGTDTQYF; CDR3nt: TGTGCCAGCAGCTTAGTGGGTCGGCAGGGCACAGATACGCAGTATTTT
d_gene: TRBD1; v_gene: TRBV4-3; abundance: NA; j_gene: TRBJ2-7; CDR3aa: CASSQDRGRGPESAYEQYF; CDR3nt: TGCGCCAGCAGCCAAGACCGAGGCAGGGGGCCAGAGAGTGCCTACGAGCAGTACTTC
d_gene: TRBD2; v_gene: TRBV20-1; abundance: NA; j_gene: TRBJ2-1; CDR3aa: CSARRGRDEQFF; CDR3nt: TGCAGTGCTCGACGGGGGAGGGATGAGCAGTTCTTC
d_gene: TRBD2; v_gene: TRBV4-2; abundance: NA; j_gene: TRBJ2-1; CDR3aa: CASSQGLIAGGNEQFF; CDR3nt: TGTGCCAGCAGCCAAGGCCTGATAGCGGGAGGGAATGAGCAGTTCTTC
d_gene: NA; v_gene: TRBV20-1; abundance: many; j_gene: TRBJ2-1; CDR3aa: CSARDLGSYNEQFF; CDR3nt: TGCAGTGCTAGAGACCTAGGATCCTACAATGAGCAGTTCTTC
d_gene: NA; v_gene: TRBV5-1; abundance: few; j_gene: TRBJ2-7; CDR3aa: CASSLSAGSGPGEQYF; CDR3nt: TGCGCCAGCAGCTTGTCCGCTGGGAGTGGTCCTGGAGAGCAGTACTTC